What follows are 24 T cell receptor beta chains derived from one specimen sequenced in a study of T-cell memory formation after mild COVID-19. Via MiXCR, TCRdb re-called the 5' RACE reads, giving one row per CDR3 protein. Counted here are 120,000 to 150,000 distinct CDR3 sequences, over 6% occurring once; the ten biggest clones make up about 2.1%. Sample: PBMCs or a T cell subset sorted from them (not recorded which). These receptors all come from an adult woman who had mild COVID-19 (a few samples of this study predate the infection). Cell type and time point are not known.

The chain employs TRBV15 and TRBJ2-1; no clear D gene. CDR3 length: 13 residues. Trimming cost V 3 bases and J 3 bases, with 6 bases left between them. CDR1 and CDR2 from the germline V gene are LNHNV and YYDKDF (reference sequence). This CDR3 reads CATSSPDYNEQFF. The CDR3 bases are TGTGCCACCAGCAGCCCCGACTACAATGAGCAGTTCTTC.

Only a few counts were recorded for this clonotype. V usage is TRBV19 and J usage is TRBJ2-2, with 8 bases aligning to TRBD1. Trimming at V came to 10 bases and at J to 4 bases, leaving 11 bases not matched to a gene. CDR1 and CDR2 from the germline V gene are LNHDA and SQIVND (reference sequence). The CDR3 has 15 residues. The CDR3 bases are TGTGCCACCAAGGTGGGGACAGGAGTCACCGGGGAGCTGTTTTTT. Translated: CATKVGTGVTGELFF.

This clonotype was detected many times. V usage is TRBV5-1 and J usage is TRBJ2-3; 11 bases map to TRBD1. Unmatched junction bases numbered 7, after V lost 4 bases and J lost 3 bases. The CDR3 length is 16 residues. The germline V gene encodes CDR1 SGHRS and CDR2 YFSETQ. CDR3 bases: TGCGCCAGCAGCCTGGACAGGGGGCATATGACAGATACGCAGTATTTT. Translating it yields CASSLDRGHMTDTQYF.

The sample holds a few counts of this clonotype. V and J are TRBV11-3 and TRBJ2-1; D is uncertain. Trimming left V 3 bases short and J 0 bases short, with 9 bases between. CDR1 and CDR2 (germline): SGHNT, YENEEA. The CDR3 covers 15 residues. In DNA form, the CDR3 reads TGTGCCAGCAGCTTCCTTCAGAGCTCCTACAATGAGCAGTTCTTC. This sequence encodes CASSFLQSSYNEQFF.

This clonotype was observed a few times. The V call is TRBV24-1, the J call TRBJ2-2, with 8 nucleotides matching TRBD1. The germline gives CDR1 KGHDR, CDR2 SFDVKD. This CDR3 is built from 15 residues. After removal of 7 bases from V and 0 bases from J, the junction contained 3 bases not matched to a gene. CDR3 loop: CATRSQGANTGELFF. In nucleotides, the CDR3 is TGTGCCACCAGGTCACAGGGGGCGAACACCGGGGAGCTGTTTTTT.

The sample holds many counts of this clonotype. This chain uses TRBV18 with TRBJ2-4; 15 bases align to TRBD2. Germline V gene lookup returns CDR1 KGHSH and CDR2 LQKENI. J lost 5 bases, V lost 5 bases, and 7 bases had no gene match. The CDR3 consists of 17 residues. CDR3 bases: TGTGCCAGCTCAACGGGACTAGCGGGAGGTCCGCAAAACATTCAGTACTTC. Protein: CASSTGLAGGPQNIQYF.

The chain joins TRBV19 to TRBJ2-1; 7 nucleotides line up with TRBD2. Trimming at V came to 3 bases and at J to 1 base, leaving 6 bases not matched to a gene. CDR1 is LNHDA, CDR2 SQIVND, per germline (reference sequence). The CDR3 extends over 16 amino acids. This CDR3 reads CASSILAASSYNEQFF. As DNA, the CDR3 is TGTGCCAGTAGTATTCTAGCGGCCTCATCCTACAATGAGCAGTTCTTC.

This clonotype appeared many times. The CDR3 region has the DNA TGTGCCACCTCAGGGGTAAGGACTAGCGGGATGTACGAGCAGTACTTC. This gives the protein CATSGVRTSGMYEQYF. This sequence joins TRBV19 and TRBJ2-7; TRBD2 matches 12 bases. The CDR3 totals 16 residues. V lost 10 bases and J lost 4; bases outside the gene matches: 14. Germline assignment: CDR1 LNHDA and CDR2 SQIVND (reference sequence).

This clonotype came up many times. The gene calls are TRBV20-1 and TRBJ1-2; no definite D call. Germline-derived CDR1 and CDR2 are DFQATT and SNEGSKA (reference sequence). CDR3 length: 16 residues. Trimming removed 0 bases at V and 0 bases at J, with 14 bases between. The CDR3 loop is CSARDAVTPSNYGYTF. For the CDR3, the DNA is TGCAGTGCTAGAGATGCGGTGACACCATCTAACTATGGCTACACCTTC.

V usage is TRBV6-5 and J usage is TRBJ2-7, with 16 bases aligning to TRBD2. The germline gives CDR1 MNHEY, CDR2 SVGAGI. CDR3 size: 15 residues. Trimming removed 7 bases from V and 2 bases from J; junction bases left unmatched: 2. CDR3 sequence: CASTGTSGRAYEQYF. CDR3 coding DNA: TGTGCCAGCACCGGGACTAGCGGGAGGGCCTACGAGCAGTACTTC.

In this sample, this clonotype turned up many times. The CDR3 region is CASSLGDRRETQYF. The CDR3 bases are TGTGCCAGCAGTCTAGGGGACAGGAGGGAGACCCAGTACTTC. The chain employs TRBV12-3 or TRBV12-4 and TRBJ2-5; 8 bases agree with TRBD1. J lost 5 bases, V lost 5 bases, and 7 bases had no gene match. This CDR3 spans 14 amino acids.

This sequence joins TRBV2 and TRBJ1-5, with D possibly being TRBD1 (6 bases). Between the trimmed V and J ends, which lost 3 bases and 3 bases, there was a span of 12 bases. The length of the CDR3 is 15 residues. Looked up from germline, CDR1 is SNHLY and CDR2 is FYNNEI. The CDR3 nucleotides are TGTGCCAGCAGTGATCGGGGGGCCCCCAATCAGCCCCAGCATTTT. As protein: CASSDRGAPNQPQHF.

The chain is built from TRBV6-1 and TRBJ1-4; tentative D call: TRBD1 (5 bases). Trimming removed 7 bases at V and 0 bases at J, with 15 bases between. Per germline, CDR1 MNHNS and CDR2 SASEGT. This CDR3 is built from 16 residues. CDR3 residues: CASTPGVGATNEKLFF. CDR3 DNA: TGTGCCAGCACGCCGGGGGTAGGGGCAACTAATGAAAAACTGTTTTTT.

This clonotype was detected ten times or more. The gene calls are TRBV19 and TRBJ2-1; 7 nucleotides align to TRBD1. The germline V gene encodes CDR1 LNHDA and CDR2 SQIVND (reference sequence). This CDR3 has 14 amino acids. The trim removed 6 bases at V and 6 bases at J, leaving 8 bases unmatched. The CDR3 reads CASSAQGLSNEQFF. As DNA, the CDR3 is TGTGCCAGTAGCGCACAGGGGTTAAGCAATGAGCAGTTCTTC.

This clonotype was picked up a small number of times. The chain uses TRBV18 and TRBJ2-3; 11 bases agree with TRBD2. Germline assignment: CDR1 KGHSH and CDR2 LQKENI. The ends lost 4 bases at V and 2 bases at J; junction bases unmatched: 2. CDR3 length equals 15 residues. CDR3 nucleotides: TGTGCCAGCTCACGACTAGCGGGGCCCACAGATACGCAGTATTTT. Its translation: CASSRLAGPTDTQYF.

This rearrangement joins TRBV18 to TRBJ2-7; TRBD1 matches at 9 bases. The CDR3 covers 15 residues. From germline, CDR1 is KGHSH and CDR2 LQKENI. V lost 3 bases and J lost 4; bases outside the gene matches: 7. DNA for the CDR3: TGTGCCAGCTCACCCCGACAGGGGGGAACATACGAGCAGTACTTC. Translation: CASSPRQGGTYEQYF.

The J gene is TRBJ2-1, the V gene TRBV3-1; no definite D call. The CDR3 length is 11 residues. The V gene lost 2 bases and the J gene lost 8 bases, with 4 bases spanning the gap. The germline V gene has CDR1 LGHDT and CDR2 YNNKEL (reference sequence). The CDR3 is CASSQFHEQFF. The DNA of the CDR3 is TGTGCCAGCAGCCAATTCCATGAGCAGTTCTTC.

This clonotype was recorded at least ten times. This rearrangement joins TRBV7-2 to TRBJ1-6; TRBD1 matches at 9 bases. V trimming: 7 bases; J trimming: 7 bases; junction bases outside the gene matches: 8. Germline loops: CDR1 SGHTA, CDR2 FQGNSA. The CDR3 contains 15 residues. The CDR3 protein is CASNIVQGANSPLHF. CDR3 coding DNA: TGTGCCAGCAACATCGTACAGGGGGCGAATTCACCCCTCCACTTT.

This clonotype was found many times. The gene calls are TRBV15 and TRBJ2-1; 8 positions match TRBD2. This CDR3 contains 15 residues. The germline V gene has CDR1 LNHNV and CDR2 YYDKDF (reference sequence). With 0 bases clipped from V and 4 bases from J, the junction kept 2 bases outside the gene matches. The CDR3 nucleotides are TGTGCCACCAGCAGAGACGGGGGGGCTTACAATGAGCAGTTCTTC. Protein product: CATSRDGGAYNEQFF.

This clonotype was detected many times. The V call is TRBV20-1, the J call TRBJ2-2, with 9 bases aligning to TRBD2. V shed 8 bases and J 2 bases; nucleotides not matched to a gene: 9. The V gene's germline CDR1 is DFQATT and CDR2 SNEGSKA (reference sequence). The CDR3 contains 15 residues. DNA for the CDR3: TGCAGTTCGAAGGTAGCGGGAGCCAACACCGGGGAGCTGTTTTTT. Its protein is CSSKVAGANTGELFF.

This clonotype occurred many times. As DNA, the CDR3 is TGCAGTGCTAGAATAGCGGGAGTGGGGACCGGGGAGCTGTTTTTT. Its translation: CSARIAGVGTGELFF. The genes are TRBV20-1 and TRBJ2-2, with TRBD2 identical over 9 bases. The CDR3 totals 15 residues. Germline V gene sequence: CDR1 DFQATT, CDR2 SNEGSKA (reference sequence). V lost 2 bases, J lost 5 bases, and 6 bases stayed unmatched.

This clonotype was counted at least ten times. V usage is TRBV7-2 and J usage is TRBJ2-3; D is unclear. The CDR3 has 13 residues. Per germline, CDR1 SGHTA and CDR2 FQGNSA. Trimming took off 5 bases at V and 6 bases at J, with 12 bases between the two ends. In DNA form, the CDR3 reads TGTGCCAGCAGCAACCAGTTGGGGGATACGCAGTATTTT. Translation gives CASSNQLGDTQYF. The full variable domain, rest sourced from reference TRBV7-2 and TRBJ2-3, is GAGVSQSPSNKVTEKGKDVELRCDPISGHTALYWYRQSLGQGLEFLIYFQGNSAPDKSGLPSDRFSAERTGGSVSTLTIQRTQQEDSAVYLCASSNQLGDTQYFGPGTRLTVL.

This clonotype was detected ten times or more. V and J are TRBV9 and TRBJ2-5; 9 nucleotides align to TRBD1. Trimming cost V 0 bases and J 5 bases; bases outside gene matches: 2. The CDR3 sequence is 14 residues long. Germline CDR1 SGDLS, CDR2 YYNGEE. Here the CDR3 DNA reads TGTGCCAGCAGCGTAGAGGGACAGGGCGAGACCCAGTACTTC. Its protein is CASSVEGQGETQYF.

The rearrangement uses TRBV19 and TRBJ2-7; the D gene is possibly TRBD2 (5 bases). The CDR3 length is 15 residues. Trimming stripped 2 bases from V and 0 bases from J, with 11 bases between. The germline V gene encodes CDR1 LNHDA and CDR2 SQIVND (reference sequence). This chain's CDR3 is CASSIRGIYSYEQYF. CDR3 coding DNA: TGTGCCAGTAGTATACGGGGAATATACTCCTACGAGCAGTACTTC.